This T cell receptor beta chain was observed in a study of molecular identifiers for immune sequencing clone quantification. MiXCR was run by TCRdb on the PCR reads, yielding one entry per CDR3 protein. The data show under 600,000 distinct CDR3 sequences, around 23% seen once. The sequence came from a human donor in good health. Some libraries in this study had Jurkat cell RNA spiked in. Sequenced sample: naive CD8+ T cells from blood, with Jurkat cell RNA spiked in. Subset denoted: FACS-sorted CD8+CD4-CCR7+CD45RA+ naive T cells.

As DNA, the CDR3 is TGCAGCGTGGGGCCTAGGACAGGGGGGACCCTGGACCCTTATGGCTACACCTTC. Translation: CSVGPRTGGTLDPYGYTF. This chain joins TRBV29-1 and TRBJ1-2; TRBD1 matches at 10 bases. Germline assignment: CDR1 SQVTM and CDR2 ANQGSEA. This CDR3 contains 18 residues. Trimming removed 6 bases from V and 5 bases from J; junction bases left unmatched: 21.